This TCR beta chain comes out of a study of T cell repertoires in cytomegalovirus infection. Study overall: The authors relied on CMV epitopes, both recently identified HLA-C-restricted and well-studied HLA-B-restricted. Evidence of both CMV infection and a matching HLA type came from public TCR beta signatures. The study's findings and limits: Carriers of CMV plus the relevant HLA were identified by cumulative public TCR beta family frequency.

From the reads, TCRdb called clonotypes with MiXCR, one entry per CDR3 protein. There are approximately 350,000 distinct CDR3 sequences in the sample; approximately 35% occur only once, and roughly 13% lies in the top ten. From germline, CDR1 is MNHNS and CDR2 SASEGT. V was trimmed by 3 bases and J by 1 base, leaving 6 bases between them. The CDR3 has 13 amino acids. Notes on this clonotype: Its specificity is not known.

The chain links TRBV6-1 to TRBJ2-5; D not resolved. Sequencing used cultured PBMCs, obtained from culture after CMV antigen stimulation. The receptor comes from a human donor in good health (CMV status not recorded). Some clones in this sample may be carry-over from other donors' samples. Here the CDR3 DNA reads TGTGCCAGCAGTGATGTCGCCCAAGAGACCCAGTACTTC. Amino acid sequence: CASSDVAQETQYF.